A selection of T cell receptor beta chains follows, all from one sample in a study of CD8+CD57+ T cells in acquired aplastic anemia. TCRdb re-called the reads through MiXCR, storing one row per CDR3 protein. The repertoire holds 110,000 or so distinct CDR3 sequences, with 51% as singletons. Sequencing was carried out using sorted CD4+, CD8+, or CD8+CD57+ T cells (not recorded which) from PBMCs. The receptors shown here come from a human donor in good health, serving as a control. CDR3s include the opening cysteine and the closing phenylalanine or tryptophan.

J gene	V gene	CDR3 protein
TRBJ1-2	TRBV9	CASSEPGQVDYGYTF
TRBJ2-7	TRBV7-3	CASRASGDYEQYF
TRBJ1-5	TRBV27	CASSRGGDLNQPQHF
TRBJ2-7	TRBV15	CATSSPPGVYEQYF
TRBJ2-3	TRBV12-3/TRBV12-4	CASSSMDGTGTQYF
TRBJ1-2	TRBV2	CASSDEGYYGYTF
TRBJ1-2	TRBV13	CATLRGLGGYTF
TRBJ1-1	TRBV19	CASSIRTTEAFF
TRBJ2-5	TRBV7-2	CASSLPGQRETQYF
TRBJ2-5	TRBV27	CASSLTAGIQETQYF
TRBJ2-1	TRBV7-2	CASSYLNNEQFF
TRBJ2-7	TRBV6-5	CASSYPTRGYEQYF
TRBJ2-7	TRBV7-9	CASSSGQTSSYEQYF
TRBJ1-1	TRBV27	CASSLGGSGLNTEAFF
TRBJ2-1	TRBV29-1	CSVGGGTYNEQFF
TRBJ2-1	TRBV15	CATSSLAGMANEQFF
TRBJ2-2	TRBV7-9	CASSLTGELFF
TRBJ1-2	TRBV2	CASSEPGQGRPNYGYTF
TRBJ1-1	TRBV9	CASSVASETGSEAFF
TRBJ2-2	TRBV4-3	CASSQGGELFF
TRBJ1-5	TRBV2	CASSVRGVDQPQHF
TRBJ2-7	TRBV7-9	CASSEPGHEQYF
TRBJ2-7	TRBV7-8	CASSLALAGISYEQYF
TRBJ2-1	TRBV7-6	CASSFLDRLYNEQFF
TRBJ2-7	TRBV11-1	CASSSSGYEQYF
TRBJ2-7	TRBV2	CASSGRGQLTYEQYF
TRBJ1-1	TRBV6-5	CASSYGRVGTEAFF
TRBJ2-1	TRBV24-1	CATSGGTAGEQFF
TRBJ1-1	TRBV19	CASIPGPSNTEAFF
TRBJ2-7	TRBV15	CATNPGQGLDEQYF
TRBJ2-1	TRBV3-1	CASSTRDRAGNEQFF
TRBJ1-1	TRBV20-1	CSASGQGAGNTEAFF
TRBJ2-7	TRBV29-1	CSVVAGVSYEQYF
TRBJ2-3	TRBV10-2	CASSGASGTDTQYF
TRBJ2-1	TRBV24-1	CATSDSQGTQFF
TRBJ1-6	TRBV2	CASSEGTLVDSPLHF
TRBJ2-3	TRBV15	CATSRSLTDTQYF
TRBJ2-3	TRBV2	CASAANTDTQYF
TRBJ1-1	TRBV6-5	CASSSGNTEAFF
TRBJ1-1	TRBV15	CATSRRGMNTEAFF